This T cell receptor (beta chain) derives from a study of blood T cell repertoires in COVID-19. As for the study in general: The United States, Italy and Spain provided the acute and convalescent COVID-19 samples.

Data came from immunoSEQ multiplex PCR; TCRdb stores just in-frame clones and leaves some out. The sample consists of tens of thousands of clones, 88% of them appearing once. Germline CDR1 and CDR2: SGHTA and FQGNSA. The CDR3 sequence is 13 residues long. Trimming removed 2 bases from V and 5 bases from J, with 6 bases in between. In its sample, this clone was seen once. This receptor was identified in a human donor with active COVID-19. The donor label of this sample is uncertain. The rearrangement uses TRBV7-2 and TRBJ1-4; D is ambiguous. Sample: peripheral blood. CDR3 residues: CASSLLQNEKLFF. CDR3 in DNA: TGTGCCAGCAGCTTACTACAGAATGAAAAACTGTTTTTT.